A selection of T cell receptor beta chains follows, all from one sample in a study of blood T cells in healthy people across ages. One entry per CDR3 protein results from TCRdb running MiXCR on the 5' RACE reads. The repertoire consists of 1.5 million to 2 million distinct CDR3 sequences, with 49% occurring once and the leading ten covering around 2.1%. Sequencing used blood. The receptor source for this set is a woman between 40 and 55 years old in good health. Each CDR3 is given with its conserved first and last residue. D genes are given only for firm matches. Clone sizes are given selectively: once, few, many, or a class where the clone is expanded.

CDR3aa: CSASHTGGDGTDTQYF; CDR3nt: TGCAGTGCTAGCCACACAGGGGGCGACGGCACAGATACGCAGTATTTT; d_gene: TRBD1; abundance: NA; v_gene: TRBV20-1; j_gene: TRBJ2-3
CDR3aa: CSGDRAGKNIQYF; CDR3nt: TGCAGTGGGGACCGGGCCGGCAAAAACATTCAGTACTTC; d_gene: NA; abundance: NA; v_gene: TRBV20-1; j_gene: TRBJ2-4
CDR3aa: CASSLAPGGELFF; CDR3nt: TGTGCTAGCAGCTTAGCCCCGGGCGGGGAGCTGTTTTTT; d_gene: NA; abundance: NA; v_gene: TRBV7-7; j_gene: TRBJ2-2
CDR3aa: CASSQESRGRWELFF; CDR3nt: TGCGCCAGCAGCCAAGAGTCCAGGGGGCGGTGGGAGCTGTTTTTT; d_gene: TRBD1; abundance: NA; v_gene: TRBV4-1; j_gene: TRBJ2-2
CDR3aa: CATSDLRDRNYNEQFF; CDR3nt: TGTGCCACCAGTGATTTGAGGGACAGGAATTACAATGAGCAGTTCTTC; d_gene: TRBD1; abundance: NA; v_gene: TRBV24-1; j_gene: TRBJ2-1
CDR3aa: CSARGRLANEQFF; CDR3nt: TGCAGTGCTAGAGGGCGCCTAGCGAATGAGCAGTTCTTC; d_gene: NA; abundance: few; v_gene: TRBV20-1; j_gene: TRBJ2-1
CDR3aa: CASSLIYRGLQETQYF; CDR3nt: TGTGCCAGCAGTTTAATATACAGGGGGCTCCAAGAGACCCAGTACTTC; d_gene: TRBD1; abundance: few; v_gene: TRBV28; j_gene: TRBJ2-5
CDR3aa: CASSSAGGTSTDTQYF; CDR3nt: TGTGCCAGCAGTTCGGCAGGCGGAACTAGCACAGATACGCAGTATTTT; d_gene: NA; abundance: few; v_gene: TRBV6-6; j_gene: TRBJ2-3
CDR3aa: CASSPLYASGQGGSMKYGYTF; CDR3nt: TGTGCCAGCAGCCCCCTATATGCCAGTGGGCAGGGCGGGAGTATGAAGTATGGCTACACCTTC; d_gene: NA; abundance: many; v_gene: TRBV7-9; j_gene: TRBJ1-2
CDR3aa: CASSLWGNRVRGQPQHF; CDR3nt: TGTGCCAGCAGTTTATGGGGGAACAGGGTGAGGGGGCAGCCCCAGCATTTT; d_gene: NA; abundance: NA; v_gene: TRBV28; j_gene: TRBJ1-5
CDR3aa: CASGVLQYF; CDR3nt: TGTGCCAGCGGTGTACTACAGTACTTC; d_gene: NA; abundance: few; v_gene: TRBV6-6; j_gene: TRBJ2-7
CDR3aa: CSARGLAGEQFF; CDR3nt: TGCAGTGCTAGGGGACTAGCGGGAGAGCAGTTCTTC; d_gene: TRBD2; abundance: few; v_gene: TRBV20-1; j_gene: TRBJ2-1
CDR3aa: CAGSQDLGTGGGETQYF; CDR3nt: TGCGCCGGCAGCCAAGATCTGGGGACAGGAGGGGGAGAGACCCAGTACTTC; d_gene: TRBD1; abundance: NA; v_gene: TRBV4-3; j_gene: TRBJ2-5
CDR3aa: CASSQGTSEYEQYF; CDR3nt: TGTGCCAGCAGTCAAGGGACTAGCGAGTACGAGCAGTACTTC; d_gene: TRBD2; abundance: NA; v_gene: TRBV28; j_gene: TRBJ2-7
CDR3aa: CASSRQPGRAGREQETQYF; CDR3nt: TGTGCCAGCAGCCGCCAACCGGGACGAGCGGGGCGGGAACAAGAGACCCAGTACTTC; d_gene: TRBD2; abundance: NA; v_gene: TRBV7-2; j_gene: TRBJ2-5
CDR3aa: CVSSLSVRQETQYF; CDR3nt: TGTGTCAGCAGTTTATCGGTCAGGCAAGAGACCCAGTACTTC; d_gene: NA; abundance: NA; v_gene: TRBV27; j_gene: TRBJ2-5
CDR3aa: CASSRGGFKENIQYF; CDR3nt: TGTGCCAGTAGTAGAGGAGGGTTCAAGGAAAACATTCAGTACTTC; d_gene: NA; abundance: NA; v_gene: TRBV19; j_gene: TRBJ2-4
CDR3aa: CASTRTGGGYSPLHF; CDR3nt: TGTGCCAGCACTCGGACAGGGGGCGGTTATTCACCCCTCCACTTT; d_gene: TRBD1; abundance: once; v_gene: TRBV13; j_gene: TRBJ1-6
CDR3aa: CASQGPYEQYF; CDR3nt: TGTGCCTCCCAAGGGCCCTACGAGCAGTACTTC; d_gene: NA; abundance: few; v_gene: TRBV6-2/TRBV6-3; j_gene: TRBJ2-7
CDR3aa: CATTVRRNALCTQYF; CDR3nt: TGTGCCACCACAGTACGAAGGAATGCCCTCTGTACGCAGTATTTT; d_gene: NA; abundance: NA; v_gene: TRBV6-1; j_gene: TRBJ2-3
CDR3aa: CASSLIDAGHGYNEQFF; CDR3nt: TGTGCCAGCAGCCTTATTGATGCGGGGCATGGCTACAATGAGCAGTTCTTC; d_gene: NA; abundance: NA; v_gene: TRBV27; j_gene: TRBJ2-1
CDR3aa: CASSQERGAGYGYTF; CDR3nt: TGCGCCAGCAGCCAAGAACGAGGGGCCGGCTATGGCTACACCTTC; d_gene: NA; abundance: few; v_gene: TRBV4-3; j_gene: TRBJ1-2
CDR3aa: CASSLEAPTGSETQYF; CDR3nt: TGTGCCAGCAGCTTAGAGGCCCCGACAGGGTCGGAGACCCAGTACTTC; d_gene: TRBD1; abundance: NA; v_gene: TRBV7-6; j_gene: TRBJ2-5
CDR3aa: CASSTQGVGVYEQYF; CDR3nt: TGTGCCAGCAGCACACAGGGGGTGGGAGTATACGAGCAGTACTTC; d_gene: TRBD1; abundance: NA; v_gene: TRBV7-2; j_gene: TRBJ2-7
CDR3aa: CASSPKDRDANYGYTF; CDR3nt: TGTGCCAGCTCACCAAAGGACAGGGACGCTAACTATGGCTACACCTTC; d_gene: TRBD1; abundance: NA; v_gene: TRBV18; j_gene: TRBJ1-2
CDR3aa: CSASGGEANYGYTF; CDR3nt: TGCAGTGCTAGTGGGGGGGAGGCTAACTATGGCTACACCTTC; d_gene: NA; abundance: NA; v_gene: TRBV20-1; j_gene: TRBJ1-2
CDR3aa: CASRTEYEQYF; CDR3nt: TGTGCCAGCAGGACGGAATACGAGCAGTACTTC; d_gene: NA; abundance: many; v_gene: TRBV6-5; j_gene: TRBJ2-7
CDR3aa: CASSWGPGQQAGNTIYF; CDR3nt: TGTGCCAGCAGCTGGGGGCCGGGACAGCAGGCTGGAAACACCATATATTTT; d_gene: TRBD1; abundance: NA; v_gene: TRBV7-2; j_gene: TRBJ1-3
CDR3aa: CASSLHRGNNQPQHF; CDR3nt: TGCGCCAGCAGCCTACACAGGGGGAACAATCAGCCCCAGCATTTT; d_gene: TRBD1; abundance: NA; v_gene: TRBV4-3; j_gene: TRBJ1-5
CDR3aa: CASLPRGGDDRETQYF; CDR3nt: TGTGCCAGCCTCCCACGGGGCGGGGATGACCGAGAGACCCAGTACTTC; d_gene: NA; abundance: NA; v_gene: TRBV2; j_gene: TRBJ2-5
CDR3aa: CASSPKRGKETQYF; CDR3nt: TGTGCCAGCAGTCCCAAGAGAGGGAAAGAGACCCAGTACTTC; d_gene: NA; abundance: few; v_gene: TRBV28; j_gene: TRBJ2-5
CDR3aa: CASSYSGQGGEQFF; CDR3nt: TGTGCCAGCAGTTACTCTGGACAGGGCGGTGAGCAGTTCTTC; d_gene: TRBD1; abundance: few; v_gene: TRBV6-2/TRBV6-3; j_gene: TRBJ2-1